The present entry profiles one T cell receptor (beta chain) with its context. Its antigen is unidentified. V lost 4 bases, J lost 4 bases, and 10 bases stayed unmatched. CDR3 size: 15 residues. Germline CDR1 and CDR2: MNHNY and SVGAGI (reference sequence). The record originates from a study of cytomegalovirus exposure and HLA in healthy donors. Notes on the study in general: A later analysis revealed that TCR association rates differed between HLA loci, peaking at DRB1 and bottoming out at HLA-C. The authors later found HLA-associated TCR beta chains more clonally expanded than equally common others. Earlier analysis looked at TCR beta V segments, and most were productive about 90% or about 30% of the time.

Researchers ran the PCR with 60 Vbeta and 13 Jbeta primers. The assay was immunoSEQ multiplex PCR, and TCRdb's table has in-frame clones only and misses some. The repertoire consists of about 210,000 clones, with about 79% occurring once and the leading ten covering 1.5% to 2%. The source of this sequence is a male donor in good health and CMV-seronegative. The sequenced sample was PBMCs. The chain combines TRBV6-6 with TRBJ2-7; 7 nucleotides match TRBD1. The CDR3 loop is CASSSPLTGPYEQYF. The CDR3 nucleotides read TGTGCCAGCAGTTCACCTTTGACAGGGCCATACGAGCAGTACTTC.